This note documents a single TCR beta chain sequence. Which antigen it targets is not known. One end of the junction fails to match germline, which may point to a read error. The library came from 5' RACE. TCRdb names Illumina HiSeq 2500 as the instrument used. A second roughly 6 to 12 cycle PCR used a sample-barcoded 5' primer and a J-beta primer mix. A template-switch 5' adaptor carrying 12 random nucleotides introduced a unique molecular identifier onto each TCR beta cDNA molecule. Each sample yielded at least 3 million CDR3-containing paired-end reads. The Mint cDNA synthesis kit, primed by a TRBC-specific oligonucleotide, was used to synthesize first-strand cDNA from all RNA. Following uracil-DNA glycosylase treatment, a first 18-cycle PCR with universal primers M1SS and BC2_uni_R was performed on all cDNA. On the authors' methods: For normalization, 1 million high-quality reads were randomly selected from each sample, with every read carrying a distinct molecular identifier. Instead of being binned into consensus sequences, reads with shared molecular identifiers were discarded. MiTCR, with a Q25 quality threshold and the strictest error-elimination algorithm, was used for CDR3 identification, clonotype clustering and error correction. A nonparametric unseen species model using Euler transformation provided a lower-bound estimate of total TCR beta diversity. In TCRdb, the public reads were trimmed at Q25 with fastp and aligned with MiXCR, with productive beta chains retained. Rows merge per CDR3 protein into single entries with the most common DNA and genes. TCRdb's processing, not the authors' own work, is the source of the V and J calls. The sample data list hundreds of thousands of distinct CDR3 sequences, and roughly 50% of these were observed just once. The ten most abundant clones make up around 37% of the sample.

The 40 or so donors, aged about 6 to 90 years, were systemically healthy Caucasian individuals from Russia. Each donor gave around 9.8 milliliters of peripheral blood, collected into EDTA-treated Vacutainer tubes. Ficoll-Paque density-gradient centrifugation was used to isolate PBMCs, with at least 7 million per sample. Trizol reagent was used to extract total RNA from PBMCs, with at least 5.5 micrograms per sample. For every donor, flow cytometry on a PBMC aliquot measured the percentage of naive CD45RAhigh/CD27high T cells. The cysteine opens and the phenylalanine closes a CDR3 of 13 amino acids. Just the 39-base CDR3 DNA is kept, in frame starting at base 1. The germline V gene yields MNHEY for CDR1 and SVGAGI for CDR2. This entry comes from a study of blood T cells in healthy people across ages (dated by TCRdb to the mid-2010s). Regarding the study in general: In model experiments, template switching captured about one uniquely barcoded TCR beta cDNA molecule for every two T cells. To track age-related changes in TCR beta repertoire diversity, the study relied on deep sequencing normalized with unique cDNA molecular identifiers. Donors were grouped into four age groups: young (average approximately 15 years), middle-aged (about 38), aged (around 60) and long-lived (less than 85). To avoid experimental bias, donors of different ages were spread randomly across the sequencing lanes. Using the same blood draw, the study looked at two additional independent replicas of 1 million unique cDNA reads for two donors, one aged 18 to 30 and the other aged 80 or older. Study-wide conclusions, independent of this receptor: Observed TCR beta diversity correlated strongly with the percentage of naive T cells measured by flow cytometry. Compared with the aged group, more naive CD4+ T cells, fewer expanded clones and increased TCR diversity were shown by the long-lived group, suggesting age selection. Estimates of total diversity based on one million sequenced T cells were regarded as lower bounds and as underestimates. Since profiling was done on bulk unsorted PBMCs, naive and antigen-experienced compartments could not be conclusively compared. Because donor CMV infection status was unknown, age-related changes in expanded clonotypes were potentially confounded. As age increased, observed TCR beta diversity per million T cells dropped in a roughly linear way, and a significant reduction was already evident by age about 40.

The source of this sequence is a man aged 55 to 70 in good health. Sequenced sample: blood. The V and J genes are TRBV6-5 and TRBJ1-4; a confident D gene designation cannot be given. CDR3 reads: CASSDSGVEKLFF. The nucleotide sequence is TGTGCCAGCAGTGACTCAGGAGTTGAAAAACTGTTTTTT.